This TCR beta chain was sequenced for a study of cytomegalovirus exposure and HLA in healthy donors. PCR primers comprised 60 Vbeta and 13 Jbeta primers. The data were produced by immunoSEQ multiplex PCR, yet TCRdb's version contains in-frame clones alone and is incomplete. The repertoire holds 150,000 to 200,000 clones, with around three quarters as singletons. This clone has just a few counts. The germline V gene has CDR1 SGHRS and CDR2 YFSETQ. The ends lost 4 bases at V and 5 bases at J; junction bases unmatched: 11. The CDR3 runs to 16 residues. Sequencing was carried out using PBMCs. The V and J genes are TRBV5-1 and TRBJ1-1, with 10 bases lining up with TRBD1. This sequence originates from a woman under 40 in good health and CMV-seronegative. The CDR3 reads CASSLRGQGLFTEAFF. Written as DNA, the CDR3 is TGCGCCAGCAGCCTTCGGGGACAGGGGCTTTTTACTGAAGCTTTCTTT.